These 17 T cell receptor beta chains came from one sample sequenced in a study of immune characterization of retroperitoneal liposarcoma. MiXCR was run by TCRdb on the PCR reads, yielding one entry per CDR3 protein. The data contain approximately 9,300 distinct CDR3 sequences, around a quarter of them singletons. The sequencing input was tumor tissue. These receptors all come from a male donor with retroperitoneal liposarcoma.

The rearrangement uses TRBV6-4 and TRBJ2-4; 8 positions agree with TRBD1. From germline, CDR1 is MRHNA and CDR2 SNTAGT. Trimming removed 2 bases from V and 13 bases from J; junction bases left unmatched: 19. This CDR3 has 17 amino acids. The CDR3 is CASSDTGKRQGSGEQYF. For the CDR3, the DNA is TGTGCCAGCAGTGACACCGGAAAGAGACAGGGGAGCGGTGAGCAGTACTTC.

This clonotype ranks as medium-sized. The V and J genes are TRBV7-2 and TRBJ2-5, with 11 bases that match TRBD2. V was pared by 2 bases and J by 5 bases, with 4 bases of the junction left unmatched. This CDR3 is 15 amino acids long. Germline-derived CDR1 and CDR2 are SGHTA and FQGNSA. CDR3: CASSLTSGGGETQYF. CDR3 DNA sequence: TGTGCCAGCAGCTTAACTAGCGGGGGCGGGGAGACCCAGTACTTC.

The genes are TRBV11-2 and TRBJ2-1; no reliable D call. With the DNA end fitting TRBJ2-5 better, the J assignment may be wrong. Germline lookup yields CDR1 SGHAT and CDR2 FQNNGV. The length of the CDR3 is 12 residues. CDR3 residues: CASSLTTETQYF. Here the CDR3 DNA reads TGTGCCAGCAGCCTTACGACGGAGACCCAGTACTTC.

The chain is built from TRBV12-3 or TRBV12-4 and TRBJ2-7; a weak D match, TRBD1 (6 bases). The V and J ends lost 7 bases and 2 bases respectively, with 12 bases between them. This CDR3 spans 13 amino acids. The DNA for the CDR3 is TGTGCCAGCACTGCCGCAGGGGCCTACGAGCAGTACTTC. This encodes CASTAAGAYEQYF.

The V call is TRBV27, the J call TRBJ2-3, with D maybe TRBD1 (6 bases). The end of the DNA is better explained by TRBJ2-7, so the J call may be wrong. The CDR3 sequence is 13 residues long. Looked up from germline, CDR1 is MNHEY and CDR2 is SMNVEV (reference sequence). The CDR3 spells CASSLKDSYEQYF. The DNA of the CDR3 is TGTGCCAGCAGTTTAAAGGACAGCTACGAGCAGTACTTC.

This clonotype counts as large (0.1 to 1%). This chain uses TRBV6-1 with TRBJ2-3, with D perhaps matching TRBD1 (6 bases). Germline CDR1 is MNHNS and CDR2 is SASEGT. This CDR3 comprises 16 residues. V dropped 0 bases and J dropped 1 base, with 11 bases sitting between them. The CDR3 sequence: CASSEAQGWGTDTQYF. CDR3 sequence (DNA): TGTGCCAGCAGTGAAGCACAGGGATGGGGCACAGATACGCAGTATTTT.

This clonotype has ten or more counts. V is TRBV11-2 and J is TRBJ2-1; D not certain. Germline CDR1 reads SGHAT; CDR2 reads FQNNGV. The CDR3 sequence is 14 residues long. V lost 2 bases, J lost 10 bases, and 15 bases lay in between. This CDR3 reads CASSLMPDAYEQFF. CDR3 sequence (DNA): TGTGCCAGCAGCTTAATGCCGGACGCCTACGAGCAGTTCTTC. The complete variable domain, with remaining parts taken from reference TRBV11-2 and TRBJ2-1, reads EAGVAQSPRYKIIEKRQSVAFWCNPISGHATLYWYQQILGQGPKLLIQFQNNGVVDDSQLPKDRFSAERLKGVDSTLKIQPAKLEDSAVYLCASSLMPDAYEQFFGPGTRLTVL.

This clonotype was detected many times. The chain links TRBV6-1 to TRBJ2-1; no clear D. V shed 8 bases and J shed 5 bases, with 10 bases lying between them. The CDR3 consists of 12 residues. Germline loops: CDR1 MNHNS, CDR2 SASEGT. The CDR3 DNA reads as TGTGCCAGCCAGACGGTTAACAATGAGCAGTTCTTC. It is translated as CASQTVNNEQFF.

The chain links TRBV12-5 to TRBJ2-3; 8 bases agree with TRBD2. The J call may be wrong; the DNA end is better matched by TRBJ2-7. The V gene's germline CDR1 is LGHNT and CDR2 FRNRAP. The CDR3 contains 13 residues. The CDR3 sequence: CASGSGGPLEQYF. In nucleotides, the CDR3 is TGTGCTAGTGGTTCGGGGGGGCCCCTCGAGCAGTACTTC.

The chain carries TRBV7-6 and TRBJ2-1; the match to TRBD2 covers 10 bases. The J segment lost 6 bases and the V segment lost 6 bases, leaving 5 bases of the junction unmatched. The germline V gene encodes CDR1 SGHVS and CDR2 FNYEAQ. The CDR3 totals 14 residues. In DNA, the CDR3 is TGTGCCAGCAGTCCTAGCGGGAGTGGCAATGAGCAGTTCTTC. Its translation: CASSPSGSGNEQFF.

V and J are TRBV6-1 and TRBJ2-1; TRBD2 might be the D (7 bases). V lost 1 base and J 10 bases, leaving 14 bases between the germline ends. The CDR3 length is 14 residues. Germline assignment: CDR1 MNHNS and CDR2 SASEGT. CDR3 sequence reads: CASSEGGGPYEQFF. CDR3 nucleotide sequence: TGTGCCAGCAGTGAAGGCGGGGGCCCCTACGAGCAGTTCTTC.

By share, this clonotype counts as medium-sized. This chain links TRBV7-8 with TRBJ2-1; D ambiguous. The germline V and J ends were trimmed by 1 base and 9 bases, with 7 bases remaining between them. Germline assignment: CDR1 SGHVS and CDR2 FQNEAQ. The CDR3 extends over 12 amino acids. The CDR3 sequence is CASSLDGPEQFF. Here the CDR3 DNA reads TGTGCCAGCAGCTTAGACGGGCCTGAGCAGTTCTTC. Drawing the rest from reference TRBV7-8 and TRBJ2-1, the complete variable domain is GAGVSQSPRYKVAKRGQDVALRCDPISGHVSLFWYQQALGQGPEFLTYFQNEAQLDKSGLPSDRFFAERPEGSVSTLKIQRTQQEDSAVYLCASSLDGPEQFFGPGTRLTVL.

By its share, this clonotype is medium-sized. This chain joins TRBV6-1 and TRBJ2-3, with 14 positions matching TRBD2. CDR3 length: 17 residues. The germline CDR1 and CDR2 sequences are MNHNS and SASEGT. V shed 3 bases, J shed 6 bases, and the junction held 8 bases outside the gene matches. The CDR3 DNA reads as TGTGCCAGCAGTGAGCCCCCGGGGACTAGCGGGAGCGATACGCAGTATTTT. Translated, it gives CASSEPPGTSGSDTQYF.

The V gene is TRBV12-3 or TRBV12-4, the J gene TRBJ2-1, with D uncertain. Gene TRBJ2-7 matches the end of the DNA better, so the J call may be wrong. CDR3 length equals 11 residues. The DNA for the CDR3 is TGTGCCAGCAGTTTAACGGGTGAGCAGTACTTC. Its protein product is CASSLTGEQYF.

V gene TRBV14 combines with J gene TRBJ2-1; 10 nucleotides match TRBD1. CDR3 size: 14 residues. V trimming: 5 bases; J trimming: 13 bases; junction bases outside the gene matches: 11. Germline V gene data show CDR1 as SGHDN and CDR2 as FVKESK. The CDR3: CASSVTGGWETQFF. CDR3 DNA: TGTGCCAGCAGCGTGACAGGGGGCTGGGAGACCCAGTTCTTC.

This clonotype showed up many times. This chain links TRBV6-1 with TRBJ2-6; 7 bases agree with TRBD1. Germline-derived CDR1 and CDR2 are MNHNS and SASEGT. J gave up 1 base and V 8 bases, and 11 bases lay outside the gene matches. The CDR3 runs to 17 residues. CDR3 residues: CASGADRAKSGANVLTF. CDR3 in DNA: TGTGCCAGCGGAGCCGACAGGGCGAAATCTGGGGCCAACGTCCTGACTTTC.

This clonotype appeared once. The rearrangement links TRBV19 to TRBJ2-1; no clear D gene. Germline CDR1 and CDR2: LNHDA and SQIVND (reference sequence). The CDR3 length is 14 residues. Trimming removed 5 bases from V and 10 bases from J, with 18 bases in between. Written as DNA, the CDR3 is TGTGCCAGTAGTTACCAAGCAGACTCCTACGAGCAGTTCTTC. Amino acids: CASSYQADSYEQFF.